A selection of T cell receptor beta chains follows, all from one sample in a study of cytomegalovirus exposure and HLA in healthy donors. Repertoires were generated with immunoSEQ multiplex PCR, while TCRdb's copy carries only in-frame clones and drops some. Of approximately 160,000 clones in the sample, around 75% were seen once. Sequencing was performed on PBMCs. Source of these receptors: a male donor in good health and CMV-seronegative. Each CDR3 is given with its conserved first and last residue. A D gene is named only where the DNA matches it firmly. Part of the rows lack a size; the others show once, few, many or a class for expanded clones.

d_gene: TRBD1
v_gene: TRBV5-4
j_gene: TRBJ1-6
abundance: NA
CDR3nt: TGTGCCAGCAGCACTGGGGGCAGGGGGCGTGAAAATTCACCCCTCCACTTT
CDR3aa: CASSTGGRGRENSPLHF

d_gene: NA
v_gene: TRBV4-2
j_gene: TRBJ1-1
abundance: NA
CDR3nt: TGTGCCAGCAGCCTAGGGAGTGTCACTGAAGCTTTCTTT
CDR3aa: CASSLGSVTEAFF

d_gene: TRBD1
v_gene: TRBV27
j_gene: TRBJ1-4
abundance: NA
CDR3nt: TGTGCCAGCAGCCGGACAGGGAATGAAAAACTGTTTTTT
CDR3aa: CASSRTGNEKLFF

d_gene: TRBD1
v_gene: TRBV5-1
j_gene: TRBJ1-1
abundance: NA
CDR3nt: TGCGCCAGCAGCCGGGACAGGGGTTCGAACACTGAAGCTTTCTTT
CDR3aa: CASSRDRGSNTEAFF

d_gene: NA
v_gene: TRBV19
j_gene: TRBJ2-2
abundance: once
CDR3nt: TGTGCCAGTAGTATAGTCCGAGAGCAGGGAGGAGCCGGGGAGCTGTTTTTT
CDR3aa: CASSIVREQGGAGELFF

d_gene: NA
v_gene: TRBV5-1
j_gene: TRBJ2-5
abundance: NA
CDR3nt: TGCGCCAGCAGCTTCAGGGGCTGGGAACAAGAGACCCAGTACTTC
CDR3aa: CASSFRGWEQETQYF

d_gene: TRBD1
v_gene: TRBV15
j_gene: TRBJ1-1
abundance: NA
CDR3nt: TGTGCCACCAGCATGGGGACAGGGGCCACTGAAGCTTTCTTT
CDR3aa: CATSMGTGATEAFF

d_gene: TRBD2
v_gene: TRBV7-3
j_gene: TRBJ2-1
abundance: NA
CDR3nt: TGTGCCAGCAGCCTACGACCTAGCGGGGACGGGAATGAGCAGTTCTTC
CDR3aa: CASSLRPSGDGNEQFF

d_gene: TRBD1
v_gene: TRBV19
j_gene: TRBJ2-7
abundance: NA
CDR3nt: TGTGCCAGTAGTTGGGGACAGGGCACCAACGAGCAGTACTTC
CDR3aa: CASSWGQGTNEQYF

d_gene: TRBD2
v_gene: TRBV9
j_gene: TRBJ2-7
abundance: NA
CDR3nt: TGTGCCAGCAGCGGGGGGGCTAGCGGGTCATCCTACGAGCAGTACTTC
CDR3aa: CASSGGASGSSYEQYF

d_gene: TRBD2
v_gene: TRBV19
j_gene: TRBJ2-3
abundance: NA
CDR3nt: TGTGCCAGTACCCTCAGCGGGAGAGGAAGCACAGATACGCAGTATTTT
CDR3aa: CASTLSGRGSTDTQYF

d_gene: TRBD1
v_gene: TRBV5-1
j_gene: TRBJ1-2
abundance: NA
CDR3nt: TGCGCCAGCAGCTACGGGACAGGGGTTAATGGCTACACCTTC
CDR3aa: CASSYGTGVNGYTF

d_gene: TRBD2
v_gene: TRBV7-7
j_gene: TRBJ2-2
abundance: NA
CDR3nt: TGTGCCAGCAGCCCAGGGCTAGCGGGAGTCGCCGGGGAGCTGTTTTTT
CDR3aa: CASSPGLAGVAGELFF

d_gene: TRBD2
v_gene: TRBV6-5
j_gene: TRBJ2-2
abundance: NA
CDR3nt: TGTGCCAGCAGTTACGGGACTACCACCGGGGAGCTGTTTTTT
CDR3aa: CASSYGTTTGELFF

d_gene: TRBD1
v_gene: TRBV11-2
j_gene: TRBJ2-7
abundance: NA
CDR3nt: TGTGCCAGCAGGAAGACAGGGGGCGCTACCCGGGACGAGCAGTACTTC
CDR3aa: CASRKTGGATRDEQYF

d_gene: NA
v_gene: TRBV11-2
j_gene: TRBJ2-1
abundance: NA
CDR3nt: TGTGCCAGCAGCGGCAGCAGCGGGACAGGTGTCTACAATGAGCAGTTCTTC
CDR3aa: CASSGSSGTGVYNEQFF

d_gene: TRBD1
v_gene: TRBV19
j_gene: TRBJ1-1
abundance: NA
CDR3nt: TGTGCCAGTAGTATTGATCGCAGGGGGAGCACTGAAGCTTTCTTT
CDR3aa: CASSIDRRGSTEAFF

d_gene: NA
v_gene: TRBV7-9
j_gene: TRBJ2-3
abundance: NA
CDR3nt: TGTGCCAGCAGCTTAGCGCTAGAATCGGATACGCAGTATTTT
CDR3aa: CASSLALESDTQYF

d_gene: TRBD1
v_gene: TRBV2
j_gene: TRBJ2-7
abundance: NA
CDR3nt: TGTGCCAGCAGTGACCTCACAGGGGGCGAGCAGTACTTC
CDR3aa: CASSDLTGGEQYF

d_gene: TRBD1
v_gene: TRBV9
j_gene: TRBJ1-2
abundance: NA
CDR3nt: TGTGCCAGCAGCGCCCCAAGGACAGGGGTGAACTACACCTTC
CDR3aa: CASSAPRTGVNYTF

d_gene: NA
v_gene: TRBV30
j_gene: TRBJ2-1
abundance: few
CDR3nt: TGTGCCTGGTCGGGGGTCTACAATGAGCAGTTCTTC
CDR3aa: CAWSGVYNEQFF

d_gene: TRBD2
v_gene: TRBV2
j_gene: TRBJ2-3
abundance: NA
CDR3nt: TGTGCCAGCAGTGAAGCGGGGACTAGTGTGGATACGCAGTATTTT
CDR3aa: CASSEAGTSVDTQYF